This record covers a single TCR beta chain. Its target is unknown. Vbeta (60) and Jbeta (13) primers were used in the PCR. Authors' data handling: Approximately 86 million unique TCR beta chains, 9 million to 12 million shared, were counted in a later analysis. Produced via immunoSEQ multiplex PCR; TCRdb's table is partial and in-frame only. The V and J calls and clone size were taken over from that table, and D and trimming were inferred from the DNA. This table holds more than 100,000 clones. The CDR3 sequence is 13 residues long. V gave up 5 bases and J gave up 4 bases, with 11 bases separating them. CDR1 MRHNA and CDR2 SNTAGT come from the germline V gene. The data were taken from a study of cytomegalovirus exposure and HLA in healthy donors. General study results and limits: The investigators catalogued under 200 TCR beta chains as cytomegalovirus-associated. Confirmation was obtained in vitro that a few CMV-associated chains are specific for CMV antigens.

The sequence was collected from a middle-aged woman in good health and CMV-seronegative. The chain employs TRBV6-4 and TRBJ1-1, with D maybe TRBD1 (6 bases). The material sequenced was PBMCs. This CDR3 reads CASSQQGPTEAFF. For the CDR3, the DNA is TGTGCCAGCAGTCAACAGGGACCCACTGAAGCTTTCTTT.